Each of the 32 T cell receptor beta chains below was sequenced from the same sample in a study of blood T cells in healthy people across ages. Through a sample-barcoded 5' primer and a J-beta primer mix, a second PCR was run for about 7 to 12 cycles. TCRdb re-called the 5' RACE reads with MiXCR, one entry per CDR3 protein. The data show about 680,000 distinct CDR3 sequences, approximately 50% seen once. The sample taken for sequencing was blood. These TCRs come from a woman aged 55-69 years in good health.

This clonotype was found a few times. J is TRBJ2-4 and V is TRBV20-1, with D unclear. Looked up from germline, CDR1 is DFQATT and CDR2 is SNEGSKA (reference sequence). V lost 6 bases to trimming and J lost 0 bases, with 12 bases between them. This CDR3 region has 14 residues. The CDR3 here is CSAPSYIAKNIQYF. Written as DNA, the CDR3 is TGCAGTGCCCCTTCCTATATAGCCAAAAACATTCAGTACTTC.

This clonotype was counted a single time. This chain connects TRBV6-4 to TRBJ2-3; TRBD2 matches 9 bases. This CDR3 has 14 amino acids. CDR1 is MRHNA and CDR2 is SNTAGT in the germline V gene. V was clipped by 3 bases and J by 9 bases; unmatched bases: 7. In DNA form, the CDR3 reads TGTGCCAGCAGTGAGTCAGCGGGAGGAGGGACGCAGTATTTT. Translation: CASSESAGGGTQYF.

This clonotype has only a few counts. This chain uses TRBV7-9 with TRBJ2-5; 7 bases match TRBD2. Trimming at V came to 2 bases and at J to 11 bases, leaving 14 bases not matched to a gene. The CDR3 consists of 15 residues. Germline lookup yields CDR1 SEHNR and CDR2 FQNEAQ (reference sequence). Here the CDR3 reads CASSLRLAAYNEQYF. The CDR3 coding sequence is TGTGCCAGCAGCTTAAGGCTAGCGGCCTACAATGAGCAGTACTTC.

The chain has TRBV4-3 and TRBJ2-5, with 9 bases lining up with TRBD2. CDR3 length: 17 amino acids. Germline V gene lookup returns CDR1 LGHNA and CDR2 YSLEER. With 0 bases clipped from V and 11 bases from J, the junction kept 16 bases outside the gene matches. The CDR3 protein is CASSQDIEAGGYNEQYF. In DNA form, the CDR3 reads TGCGCCAGCAGCCAAGATATAGAAGCGGGAGGCTACAATGAGCAGTACTTC.

This rearrangement joins TRBV5-4 to TRBJ2-2, with TRBD2 matching 7 bases. Germline loops: CDR1 SGHNT, CDR2 YYREEE (reference sequence). V lost 0 bases and J lost 6; bases outside the gene matches: 11. The CDR3 contains 17 residues. The CDR3 DNA reads as TGTGCCAGCAGCTTGGTCGTTCTAGCGGACCACGCCGGGGAGCTGTTTTTT. The encoded protein is CASSLVVLADHAGELFF.

This chain connects TRBV28 to TRBJ2-7, with a possible D match to TRBD2 (6 bases). Trimming shortened V by 4 bases and J by 2 bases, and 15 bases separated the two germline ends. Germline values: CDR1 MDHEN, CDR2 SYDVKM. The CDR3 length is 15 residues. This CDR3 reads CASSSGLLRAYEQYF. The CDR3 DNA sequence: TGTGCCAGCAGTTCGGGACTCCTAAGAGCCTACGAGCAGTACTTC. Based on the CDR3 plus reference TRBV28 and TRBJ2-7, the full variable domain is DVKVTQSSRYLVKRTGEKVFLECVQDMDHENMFWYRQDPGLGLRLIYFSYDVKMKEKGDIPEGYSVSREKKERFSLILESASTNQTSMYLCASSSGLLRAYEQYFGPGTRLTVT.

This clonotype was counted between two and nine times. The CDR3 is CASSQGQPITNEKLFF. In DNA, the CDR3 is TGTGCCAGCAGCCAAGGACAGCCAATAACTAATGAAAAACTGTTTTTT. J is TRBJ1-4 and V is TRBV4-2; TRBD1 is a possible D gene (5 bases). V lost 1 base and J 1 base, leaving 10 bases between the germline ends. Germline CDR1 LGHNA, CDR2 YNFKEQ. The CDR3 has 16 amino acids.

This clonotype is a singleton in its sample. The chain has TRBV5-1 and TRBJ2-7, with D perhaps TRBD2 (6 bases). Trimming left V 5 bases short and J 7 bases short, with 10 bases between. The CDR3 has 11 amino acids. Germline loops: CDR1 SGHRS, CDR2 YFSETQ. This CDR3 is CASRAGNEQYF. As DNA, the CDR3 is TGCGCCAGCAGGGCGGGAAATGAGCAGTACTTC.

The V and J genes are TRBV30 and TRBJ2-5; TRBD1 agrees at 10 bases. The CDR3 spans 14 residues. The V segment lost 4 bases and the J segment 5 bases; nucleotides outside the gene matches: 7. CDR1 and CDR2 (germline): GTSNPN, SVGIG (reference sequence). CDR3 loop: CAWNRGQGFETQYF. In DNA form, the CDR3 reads TGTGCCTGGAATAGGGGACAGGGGTTTGAGACCCAGTACTTC.

J is TRBJ2-3 and V is TRBV5-1; 7 bases align to TRBD2. Germline lookup yields CDR1 SGHRS and CDR2 YFSETQ. The CDR3 contains 15 residues. V trimming: 0 bases; J trimming: 1 base; junction bases outside the gene matches: 2. The CDR3 sequence is CASSLAGRGTDTQYF. CDR3 nucleotide sequence: TGCGCCAGCAGCTTGGCGGGGAGGGGCACAGATACGCAGTATTTT.

This chain connects TRBV20-1 to TRBJ2-7; 10 bases line up with TRBD2. Germline CDR1 DFQATT, CDR2 SNEGSKA (reference sequence). J lost 2 bases, V lost 6 bases, and 7 bases had no gene match. The CDR3 has 14 residues. CDR3 sequence (DNA): TGCAGTGCCCCAAGAGCGGGAGGGCCCTACGAGCAGTACTTC. Its protein product is CSAPRAGGPYEQYF.

This clonotype has more than one count but fewer than ten. V gene TRBV5-1 combines with J gene TRBJ2-1; maybe TRBD1 (5 bases). The CDR3 spans 13 residues. The germline V gene has CDR1 SGHRS and CDR2 YFSETQ. The V gene lost 3 bases and the J gene lost 9 bases, with 13 bases spanning the gap. The CDR3 nucleotides are TGCGCCAGCAGCTGGGGCTTAGCTACTGAGCAGTTCTTC. This encodes CASSWGLATEQFF.

This clonotype was seen only a few times. The V call is TRBV12-3 or TRBV12-4, the J call TRBJ2-4; 7 bases align to TRBD1. The CDR3 contains 14 residues. The V segment lost 1 base and the J segment 3 bases; nucleotides outside the gene matches: 0. Here the CDR3 reads CASSLGDSKNIQYF. The CDR3 nucleotides are TGTGCCAGCAGTTTAGGGGACAGCAAAAACATTCAGTACTTC.

The chain recombines TRBV28 with TRBJ2-3; a possible D gene is TRBD1 (7 bases). Looked up from germline, CDR1 is MDHEN and CDR2 is SYDVKM. Trimming removed 6 bases from V and 2 bases from J, with 18 bases in between. The CDR3 is 16 residues long. CDR3 amino acids: CASRRRGDRATDTQYF. CDR3 DNA: TGTGCCAGCAGACGAAGGGGGGACAGAGCCACAGATACGCAGTATTTT.

The chain employs TRBV6-1 and TRBJ2-7; the D is unclear. With the DNA end fitting TRBJ2-4 better, the J assignment may be wrong. Germline assignment: CDR1 MNHNS and CDR2 SASEGT. This CDR3 is built from 14 residues. CDR3 nucleotides: TGTGCCAGCCAGCGAGGCCGTGCCAAAAACATTCAGTACTTC. Protein product: CASQRGRAKNIQYF.

This clonotype was observed a few times. J is TRBJ2-7 and V is TRBV20-1, with TRBD1 matching 7 bases. Germline trimming cut 6 bases from V and 3 bases from J; bases unmatched to any gene: 11. The CDR3 spans 14 residues. Per the germline V gene, CDR1 is DFQATT and CDR2 is SNEGSKA (reference sequence). The CDR3 bases are TGCAGTGCCAATGGTTGGGCAGGGGGCTACGAGCAGTACTTC. Protein sequence: CSANGWAGGYEQYF.

The chain uses TRBV20-1 and TRBJ1-1, with D hard to call. V was pared by 5 bases and J by 1 base, with 11 bases between. Germline V CDR1 and CDR2: DFQATT, SNEGSKA (reference sequence). This CDR3 region has 13 residues. The CDR3 reads CSACPRGNTEAFF. The CDR3 DNA reads TGCAGTGCTTGTCCCCGGGGGAACACTGAAGCTTTCTTT.

Points on this clonotype: This may be a read error: a much more frequent sequence differs by one nucleotide. J is TRBJ2-1 and V is TRBV30; D uncertain. Trimming left V 0 bases short and J 10 bases short, with 7 bases between. Per germline, CDR1 GTSNPN and CDR2 SVGIG (reference sequence). The CDR3 is 11 residues long. CDR3 nucleotide sequence: TGTGCCTGGAGTGTGGCGAGGGAGCAGTTCTTC. Translating it yields CAWSVAREQFF.

V usage is TRBV2 and J usage is TRBJ2-2; possible D gene TRBD1, 6 bases. This CDR3 region has 13 residues. Germline lookup yields CDR1 SNHLY and CDR2 FYNNEI. Deletions cut 4 bases from V and 3 bases from J, with 6 bases between. As DNA, the CDR3 is TGTGCCAGCAGTGGACAGGACACCGGGGAGCTGTTTTTT. Its protein is CASSGQDTGELFF.

The gene calls are TRBV6-5 and TRBJ2-5; D possibly corresponds to TRBD2 (7 bases). The CDR3 totals 15 residues. V was shortened by 7 bases and J by 5 bases, with 20 bases between the two germline ends. From germline, CDR1 is MNHEY and CDR2 SVGAGI. CDR3 sequence: CASTSEGGIWETQYF. The CDR3 bases are TGTGCCAGCACCAGCGAGGGGGGGATCTGGGAGACCCAGTACTTC.

Remarks on this clonotype: The CDR3 ends on some other residue instead of the conserved phenylalanine or tryptophan, so this is likely a read error. The chain employs TRBV7-3 and TRBJ1-1; D not certain. The CDR3 totals 14 residues. Germline loops: CDR1 SGHTA, CDR2 FQGTGA. Trimming left V 1 base short and J 0 bases short, with 6 bases between. This CDR3 is CASSLSSMNTEAFS. Written as DNA, the CDR3 is TGTGCCAGCAGCTTAAGTTCCATGAACACTGAAGCTTTCTCT.

The rearrangement links TRBV20-1 to TRBJ2-2, with D perhaps being TRBD1 or TRBD2 (5 bases each). CDR3 length: 14 residues. From germline, CDR1 is DFQATT and CDR2 SNEGSKA (reference sequence). The V gene lost 0 bases and the J gene lost 4 bases, with 9 bases spanning the gap. The CDR3 DNA is TGCAGTGCTAGAGATTGGGGGAGCACCGGGGAGCTGTTTTTT. Its translation: CSARDWGSTGELFF.

This clonotype was observed a handful of times. As DNA, the CDR3 is TGTGCCACCATGATCCGGGGTGTGAACACTGAAGCTTTCTTT. Translating it yields CATMIRGVNTEAFF. The chain employs TRBV11-2 and TRBJ1-1; unclear D gene. Germline CDR1 is SGHAT and CDR2 is FQNNGV. This CDR3 region has 14 residues. The V gene lost 10 bases and the J gene lost 0 bases, with 15 bases spanning the gap.

This clonotype has more than one count but fewer than ten. The V and J genes are TRBV7-2 and TRBJ2-7, with D perhaps given as TRBD1 or TRBD2 (5 bases each). Germline CDR1 and CDR2: SGHTA and FQGNSA. V lost 5 bases, J lost 4 bases, and 15 bases lay in between. There are 14 residues in the CDR3. CDR3 residues: CASSRQNGAYEQYF. The CDR3 DNA reads as TGTGCCAGCAGCCGACAGAACGGGGCGTACGAGCAGTACTTC.

J is TRBJ1-4 and V is TRBV7-9; possibly TRBD1 for D (5 bases). Germline V gene data show CDR1 as SEHNR and CDR2 as FQNEAQ (reference sequence). CDR3 length: 15 residues. V lost 1 base and J 2 bases, leaving 8 bases between the germline ends. This CDR3 reads CASSLGGVTNEKLFF. The CDR3 DNA sequence: TGTGCCAGCAGCTTAGGAGGGGTGACTAATGAAAAACTGTTTTTT. The whole variable domain, remainder taken from reference TRBV7-9 and TRBJ1-4, is DTGVSQNPRHKITKRGQNVTFRCDPISEHNRLYWYRQTLGQGPEFLTYFQNEAQLEKSRLLSDRFSAERPKGSFSTLEIQRTEQGDSAMYLCASSLGGVTNEKLFFGSGTQLSVL.

J is TRBJ1-1 and V is TRBV29-1, with TRBD1 as a possible D gene (5 bases). The CDR3 length is 14 residues. CDR1 is SQVTM, CDR2 ANQGSEA, per germline. Trimming removed 6 bases at V and 3 bases at J, with 17 bases between. This CDR3 is CSVLDISGDTEAFF. CDR3 coding DNA: TGCAGCGTCTTGGACATCTCGGGCGACACTGAAGCTTTCTTT.

This clonotype has more than one count but fewer than ten. V gene TRBV18 combines with J gene TRBJ2-4, with unresolved D. Gene TRBJ2-7 matches the end of the DNA better, so the J call may be wrong. Germline lookup yields CDR1 KGHSH and CDR2 LQKENI. This CDR3 region has 14 residues. The CDR3 sequence: CASSPDRIGYEQYF. As DNA, the CDR3 is TGTGCCAGCTCACCGGATAGAATCGGCTACGAGCAGTACTTC.

Written as DNA, the CDR3 is TGCAGCGTTGGACAGGGCCAGACCCAGTACTTC. Translating gives CSVGQGQTQYF. V usage is TRBV29-1 and J usage is TRBJ2-5; 7 bases align to TRBD1. With 4 bases clipped from V and 6 bases from J, the junction kept 2 bases outside the gene matches. This CDR3 contains 11 residues. Germline V lookup: CDR1 SQVTM, CDR2 ANQGSEA.

This chain joins TRBV27 and TRBJ2-1, with 10 bases lining up with TRBD2. The germline CDR1 and CDR2 sequences are MNHEY and SMNVEV (reference sequence). The CDR3 is 16 amino acids. The ends lost 8 bases at V and 5 bases at J; junction bases unmatched: 12. The CDR3 bases are TGTGCCAGCCTAAACCTGGGACTAGCGAAAGACAATGAGCAGTTCTTC. Protein sequence: CASLNLGLAKDNEQFF.

This clonotype was observed at least ten times. The chain links TRBV3-1 to TRBJ2-7, with TRBD1 as a possible D gene (6 bases). The V and J ends lost 4 bases and 6 bases respectively, with 13 bases between them. The CDR3 totals 13 residues. Germline values: CDR1 LGHDT, CDR2 YNNKEL (reference sequence). CDR3 DNA sequence: TGTGCCAGCAGCCGGCCTACAGGGTTCGAGCAGTACTTC. Residues: CASSRPTGFEQYF.

This clonotype has at least ten counts. The chain links TRBV6-2 or TRBV6-3 to TRBJ2-7; D is uncertain. From germline, CDR1 is MNHEY and CDR2 SVGEGT. This CDR3 is built from 13 residues. Trimming took off 0 bases at V and 5 bases at J, with 8 bases between the two ends. CDR3 bases: TGTGCCAGCAGTTACTCGAAGTCGAACGAGCAGTACTTC. Amino acids: CASSYSKSNEQYF.

This chain links TRBV28 with TRBJ1-5; D is ambiguous. The CDR3 totals 12 residues. Germline V gene lookup returns CDR1 MDHEN and CDR2 SYDVKM. Trimming removed 7 bases from V and 8 bases from J, with 12 bases in between. This CDR3 is CASNLQREPQHF. As DNA, the CDR3 is TGTGCCAGCAACCTGCAGAGGGAGCCCCAGCATTTT.